The clone carrying this T cell receptor (beta chain) has only a few counts. The antigen is undetermined. It was with 60 Vbeta and 13 Jbeta primers that the PCR ran. The protocol was immunoSEQ multiplex PCR, while the TCRdb copy is restricted to in-frame clones and leaves out a portion. The profile shows approximately 70,000 clones, roughly 79% of them singletons. The germline V gene encodes CDR1 SGHTA and CDR2 FQGNSA. CDR3 length: 17 residues. J was trimmed by 0 bases and V by 5 bases; bases with no gene match: 10. The sample comes from a study of cytomegalovirus exposure and HLA in healthy donors. The study, taken as a whole, reports: In a later analysis, HLA-C alleles had the fewest associated TCRs, DRB1 alleles the most.

The material sequenced was PBMCs. The sequence came from a man between 45 and 60 years old in good health and CMV-seronegative. The genes are TRBV7-2 and TRBJ2-7; 10 bases map to TRBD2. CDR3 sequence reads: CASSDPGLARSSYEQYF. CDR3 nucleotides: TGTGCCAGCAGCGATCCGGGACTAGCGAGGTCCTCCTACGAGCAGTACTTC.